The clone carrying this TCR beta chain was detected many times. Its cognate antigen is unknown. TCRdb called the 5' RACE reads again in MiXCR, with one record for every CDR3 protein. The sample lists some 85,000 distinct CDR3 sequences; about 8.1% were seen once. Trimming at V came to 4 bases and at J to 8 bases, leaving 22 bases not matched to a gene. Germline-derived CDR1 and CDR2 are MGHRA and YSYEKL. The CDR3 sequence is 19 residues long. This sample stems from a study of CD8 T cells in ankylosing spondylitis. Study outcomes and limitations: Ankylosing spondylitis blood appeared to be characterized by a TCR beta motif of fewer than ten highly homologous variants. CD8+ cells made up the disease-linked clones, which were relatively rare in peripheral blood. Significantly higher representation of disease-linked clones was reported for matched ankylosing spondylitis synovial fluid.

The material sequenced was blood, either unsorted or a sorted T cell fraction (not recorded which). The receptor's source is a male donor with ankylosing spondylitis. The V and J genes are TRBV4-1 and TRBJ2-1; 8 bases agree with TRBD2. Here the CDR3 reads CASSRSSGPGLALQDEQFF. The DNA for the CDR3 is TGCGCCAGCAGCCGAAGCTCCGGACCAGGACTAGCACTTCAGGATGAGCAGTTCTTC.